Presented here are 8 T cell receptor beta chains from one specimen sequenced in a study of blood T cell repertoires in COVID-19 (dated by TCRdb to the early 2020s). The library relied on the immunoSEQ multiplex PCR assay. Held by TCRdb, this immuneACCESS table contains in-frame sequences only and omits some clones. Under half of the omission traces to an unresolved V gene where checked; the cause of the rest is unknown. Present in this sample are about 120,000 clones, over 60% of which were seen just once. Clones ranked in the top ten supply 3% to 4.5% of the sample. Sequenced: peripheral blood. Every receptor here comes from a woman of 80 years or more with acute or convalescent COVID-19.

The chain employs TRBV19 and TRBJ1-2, with TRBD1 identical over 8 bases. Germline V CDR1 and CDR2: LNHDA, SQIVND (reference sequence). With 3 bases clipped from V and 4 bases from J, the junction kept 10 bases outside the gene matches. This CDR3 has 16 residues. The CDR3 is CASSISRGRRSYGYTF. The CDR3 DNA sequence: TGTGCCAGTAGTATTTCCAGGGGGCGCCGAAGCTATGGCTACACCTTC.

This sequence joins TRBV18 and TRBJ1-5, with 7 bases aligning to TRBD1. V was pared by 6 bases and J by 4 bases, with 6 bases of the junction left unmatched. From germline, CDR1 is KGHSH and CDR2 LQKENI. The CDR3 length is 14 residues. In nucleotides, the CDR3 is TGTGCCAGCTCCCGCGAACAGGGGAATCAGCCCCAGCATTTT. Translating it yields CASSREQGNQPQHF.

Relative to its sample, this clone is medium-sized. This chain joins TRBV28 and TRBJ2-7, with 9 bases identical to TRBD1. Losses at the gene ends were 4 bases for V and 7 bases for J; bases not matched to a gene: 5. From germline, CDR1 is MDHEN and CDR2 SYDVKM. The CDR3 has 13 amino acids. CDR3 protein: CASSSRGTGEQYF. CDR3 DNA: TGTGCCAGCAGTTCCCGGGGGACAGGGGAGCAGTACTTC.

The chain recombines TRBV4-1 with TRBJ1-1; D is uncertain. Germline lookup yields CDR1 MGHRA and CDR2 YSYEKL. V lost 1 base and J 1 base, leaving 10 bases between the germline ends. The CDR3 loop spans 15 amino acids. Here the CDR3 DNA reads TGCGCCAGCAGCCAAGTAACCACACGGAACACTGAAGCTTTCTTT. Protein product: CASSQVTTRNTEAFF.

This clone was seen only once. The V call is TRBV19, the J call TRBJ1-3; the D gene is possibly TRBD1 (6 bases). This CDR3 is 14 amino acids long. V was clipped by 5 bases and J by 4 bases, with 12 bases between them. Germline values: CDR1 LNHDA, CDR2 SQIVND (reference sequence). This CDR3 is CASSASTGGNTIYF. CDR3 coding DNA: TGTGCCAGTAGTGCGTCGACAGGAGGAAACACCATATATTTT.

This clone has only one observation. The genes are TRBV3-1 (or the pseudogene TRBV3-2) and TRBJ2-5; 7 positions match TRBD1. Germline loops: CDR1 LGHDT, CDR2 YNNKEL (reference sequence). V was pared by 4 bases and J by 4 bases, with 12 bases of the junction left unmatched. This CDR3 is built from 16 residues. The CDR3 sequence: CASSLITGVGRETQYF. The CDR3 coding sequence is TGTGCCAGCAGCCTTATAACAGGGGTGGGTAGAGAGACCCAGTACTTC.

The chain has TRBV3-1 (or the pseudogene TRBV3-2) and TRBJ1-1; 8 bases fit TRBD1. In germline, CDR1 is LGHDT, CDR2 YNNKEL (reference sequence). The CDR3 is made up of 14 amino acids. The V gene end was trimmed by 3 bases and the J gene end by 5 bases; junction bases not matched to a gene: 5. CDR3 nucleotide sequence: TGTGCCAGCAGCCACCTGGACAGGGAGACTGAAGCTTTCTTT. Protein sequence: CASSHLDRETEAFF.

The chain couples TRBV30 to TRBJ1-5; D gene unclear. Trimming took off 2 bases at V and 2 bases at J, with 10 bases between the two ends. The CDR3 consists of 14 residues. Germline V lookup: CDR1 GTSNPN, CDR2 SVGIG (reference sequence). This CDR3 is CAWSLVVGNQPQHF. The DNA for the CDR3 is TGTGCCTGGAGTTTAGTCGTCGGCAATCAGCCCCAGCATTTT.